This TCR beta chain originates from a study of blood T cell repertoires in COVID-19. On the study more broadly: COVID-19 samples, acute and convalescent, were from the United States, Italy and Spain. PBMCs, B-cell-depleted T cells, or T cells provided the cDNA or gDNA that made up the material.

Seattle's cohort entered during active infection and was followed longitudinally. The V end was cut by 0 bases, the J end by 0 bases, with 8 bases between. The CDR3 contains 15 residues. The germline CDR1 and CDR2 sequences are SGHNT and YYREEE (reference sequence). Per the original methods: Using reference gene primer amplification, nucleated cell counts were estimated. Assay: immunoSEQ multiplex PCR; the TCRdb copy retains only in-frame clones and omits some. The V and J calls and clone size are taken from that table; D and trimming were inferred from the DNA. The table shows some 190,000 clones, with around 81% occurring only once.

This receptor was obtained from a woman aged 40 to 50 with COVID-19, enrolled during active disease. The chain uses TRBV5-4 and TRBJ2-3; D is possibly TRBD2 (5 bases). The sample taken for sequencing was peripheral blood. CDR3 sequence (DNA): TGTGCCAGCAGCTTGGCCGGGATAAGCACAGATACGCAGTATTTT. Translated: CASSLAGISTDTQYF.